What follows are 23 T cell receptor beta chains derived from one specimen sequenced in a study of vaccination and CD4 T cells after COVID-19. The treatment is: approximately 9-day PBMC culture with coronavirus spike peptide pools or control peptides (ViraFEST assay). Cultured CD4+ T cell DNA underwent sequencing with the Oncomine TCR Beta short-read assay. TCRdb reprocessed the PCR reads with MiXCR, giving one entry per CDR3 protein. The sample lists approximately 12,000 distinct CDR3 sequences; roughly 55% were seen once. These TCRs' antigens remain unknown. Input material: CD4+ T cells from blood, cultured in vitro. The receptors shown here come from a human donor who had recovered from COVID-19.

This clonotype was seen just once. The gene calls are TRBV20-1 and TRBJ2-3, with 8 bases identical to TRBD2. There are 16 residues in the CDR3. Germline CDR1 is DFQATT and CDR2 is SNEGSKA (reference sequence). CDR3 coding DNA: TGCAGAGTCGGGAGCGGGGGCACCTCTAGCACAGATACGCAGTATTTT. Amino acids: CRVGSGGTSSTDTQYF.

The V call is TRBV20-1, the J call TRBJ2-1; 10 nucleotides align to TRBD2. Trimming at V came to 0 bases and at J to 6 bases, leaving 5 bases not matched to a gene. The germline V gene has CDR1 DFQATT and CDR2 SNEGSKA (reference sequence). The CDR3 extends over 15 amino acids. CDR3 amino acids: CSARDRTSGTNEQFF. The CDR3 nucleotides are TGCAGTGCTAGAGATCGGACTAGCGGTACCAATGAGCAGTTCTTC.

V is TRBV12-3 or TRBV12-4 and J is TRBJ1-5; the D gene is possibly TRBD1 (5 bases). V dropped 7 bases and J dropped 4 bases, with 29 bases sitting between them. The CDR3 is 19 amino acids. The CDR3 loop is CASTQRGAREGPPNQPQHF. The CDR3, as DNA: TGTGCCAGCACCCAACGGGGTGCGAGGGAGGGGCCCCCTAATCAGCCCCAGCATTTT.

This chain joins TRBV19 and TRBJ2-6; 8 nucleotides match TRBD1. The CDR3 is made up of 18 amino acids. Germline loops: CDR1 LNHDA, CDR2 SQIVND (reference sequence). J was trimmed by 0 bases and V by 4 bases; bases with no gene match: 8. CDR3 protein: CASSRDRGYSSGANVLTF. CDR3 DNA sequence: TGTGCCAGTAGTAGAGACAGGGGCTACAGCTCTGGGGCCAACGTCCTGACTTTC.

This clonotype was seen once. This chain links TRBV18 with TRBJ2-3; D is unresolved. CDR3 length equals 16 residues. V lost 3 bases to trimming and J lost 0 bases, with 13 bases between them. The germline V gene has CDR1 KGHSH and CDR2 LQKENI. CDR3: CASSPPGRTSTDTQYF. The CDR3 region has the DNA TGTGCCAGCTCACCGCCGGGCAGAACTAGCACAGATACGCAGTATTTT. Using reference TRBV18 and TRBJ2-3 for the parts outside the CDR3, the full variable domain is NAGVMQNPRHLVRRRGQEARLRCSPMKGHSHVYWYRQLPEEGLKFMVYLQKENIIDESGMPKERFSAEFPKEGPSILRIQQVVRGDSAAYFCASSPPGRTSTDTQYFGPGTRLTVL.

J is TRBJ2-7 and V is TRBV5-1; a possible D gene is TRBD1 (6 bases). The germline V and J ends were trimmed by 4 bases and 2 bases, with 10 bases remaining between them. The germline CDR1 and CDR2 sequences are SGHRS and YFSETQ. The CDR3 loop spans 13 amino acids. CDR3 bases: TGCGCCAGCAGCAGAGGACAGACCTACGAGCAGTACTTC. This sequence encodes CASSRGQTYEQYF. Combining the CDR3 with reference TRBV5-1 and TRBJ2-7 gives the whole variable domain KAGVTQTPRYLIKTRGQQVTLSCSPISGHRSVSWYQQTPGQGLQFLFEYFSETQRNKGNFPGRFSGRQFSNSRSEMNVSTLELGDSALYLCASSRGQTYEQYFGPGTRLTVT.

The genes are TRBV6-1 and TRBJ2-5, with 9 nucleotides matching TRBD1. This CDR3 has 14 residues. CDR1 is MNHNS, CDR2 SASEGT, per germline. Unmatched junction bases numbered 5, after V lost 4 bases and J lost 5 bases. In DNA form, the CDR3 reads TGTGCCAGCAGTGCCACAGGGGGCCACGAGACCCAGTACTTC. Translation: CASSATGGHETQYF.

J is TRBJ1-6 and V is TRBV5-8, with 10 bases matching TRBD1. The CDR3 has 17 residues. Germline CDR1 and CDR2: SGHTS and YDEGEE. With V trimmed by 2 bases and J by 5 bases, 7 bases remained unmatched. The CDR3 sequence: CASSFTGTGVNNSPLHF. CDR3 bases: TGTGCCAGCAGCTTTACCGGGACAGGGGTAAATAATTCACCCCTCCACTTT.

By proportion, this clonotype is medium-sized. V gene TRBV6-1 combines with J gene TRBJ1-1; D is uncertain. Germline lookup yields CDR1 MNHNS and CDR2 SASEGT. V dropped 9 bases and J dropped 0 bases, with 14 bases sitting between them. This CDR3 contains 14 residues. This CDR3 is CASNRHDLNTEAFF. The CDR3 DNA is TGTGCCAGTAACAGACACGACTTGAACACTGAAGCTTTCTTT.

The V call is TRBV7-3, the J call TRBJ2-5; D might be TRBD2 (5 bases). The CDR3 is 15 residues long. The V end lost 1 base, the J end lost 4 bases, and 13 bases lay between the germline ends. Germline assignment: CDR1 SGHTA and CDR2 FQGTGA. CDR3 sequence reads: CASSLSGIGVETQYF. CDR3 nucleotide sequence: TGTGCCAGCAGCTTAAGTGGGATCGGGGTAGAGACCCAGTACTTC. The full variable domain, its missing parts supplied by reference TRBV7-3 and TRBJ2-5, is GAGVSQTPSNKVTEKGKYVELRCDPISGHTALYWYRQSLGQGPEFLIYFQGTGAADDSGLPNDRFFAVRPEGSVSTLKIQRTERGDSAVYLCASSLSGIGVETQYFGPGTRLLVL.

The V gene is TRBV2, the J gene TRBJ2-1; the match to TRBD2 covers 10 bases. The CDR3 has 14 amino acids. Germline assignment: CDR1 SNHLY and CDR2 FYNNEI. After removal of 6 bases from V and 5 bases from J, the junction contained 4 bases not matched to a gene. The CDR3 DNA reads as TGTGCCAGCAGGGGACTAGCGAAAGACAATGAGCAGTTCTTC. Translation: CASRGLAKDNEQFF.

The chain carries TRBV20-1 and TRBJ2-1; either TRBD1 or TRBD2 may fit D (5 bases each). V was trimmed by 2 bases and J by 1 base, leaving 9 bases between them. Germline CDR1 DFQATT, CDR2 SNEGSKA (reference sequence). The CDR3 runs 14 residues. CDR3 sequence reads: CSARRDESYNEQFF. CDR3 bases: TGCAGTGCTAGAAGGGACGAGTCCTACAATGAGCAGTTCTTC.

The chain joins TRBV20-1 to TRBJ2-7, with D tentatively TRBD1 (6 bases). Germline loops: CDR1 DFQATT, CDR2 SNEGSKA (reference sequence). The CDR3 runs 11 residues. V lost 5 bases and J lost 3, with 8 bases in between. The CDR3 loop is CSARDNYEQYF. In nucleotides, the CDR3 is TGCAGTGCTCGGGACAACTACGAGCAGTACTTC.

The chain joins TRBV11-3 to TRBJ2-7; D call uncertain. The germline CDR1 and CDR2 sequences are SGHNT and YENEEA. Trimming removed 3 bases at V and 5 bases at J, with 11 bases between. The CDR3 loop spans 13 amino acids. The CDR3 is CASSFDGVDEQYF. CDR3 nucleotide sequence: TGTGCCAGCAGCTTCGATGGGGTCGACGAGCAGTACTTC.

This chain uses TRBV10-3 with TRBJ2-2; 14 bases align to TRBD2. J lost 7 bases, V lost 7 bases, and 8 bases had no gene match. The CDR3 has 16 amino acids. Germline CDR1 is ENHRY and CDR2 is SYGVKD. DNA of the CDR3: TGTGCCATCACTACGACTAGCGGGAGGGCTCACGGGGAGCTGTTTTTT. Protein sequence: CAITTTSGRAHGELFF.

This rearrangement joins TRBV3-1 to TRBJ1-1; no firm D call. Germline CDR1 reads LGHDT; CDR2 reads YNNKEL (reference sequence). CDR3 size: 15 residues. V was shortened by 4 bases and J by 0 bases, with 12 bases between the two germline ends. The CDR3 DNA is TGTGCCAGCAGCCTACCGGGCAGCATGAACACTGAAGCTTTCTTT. Its protein is CASSLPGSMNTEAFF.

The chain links TRBV6-1 to TRBJ1-3; TRBD1 matches 8 bases. With 6 bases clipped from V and 0 bases from J, the junction kept 19 bases outside the gene matches. Germline loops: CDR1 MNHNS, CDR2 SASEGT. The CDR3 runs to 20 residues. The CDR3 region has the DNA TGTGCCAGCAGGGCCGGGACAGGTTCGGGAAGGGTTCACTCTGGAAACACCATATATTTT. This sequence encodes CASRAGTGSGRVHSGNTIYF.

In the case of this clonotype: One end of the junction fails to match germline, which may point to a read error. The chain carries TRBV7-7 and TRBJ2-1, with 9 bases aligning to TRBD2. This CDR3 has 14 residues. Germline CDR1 is SSHAT and CDR2 is FNYEAQ (reference sequence). In nucleotides, the CDR3 is TGTGCTAGCAGCCCTAGCGGGACCTACAATGAGCAGTTCTTC. Encoded protein: CASSPSGTYNEQFF.

This chain uses TRBV5-1 with TRBJ2-3, with 12 bases that match TRBD2. The germline V gene has CDR1 SGHRS and CDR2 YFSETQ. The V segment lost 2 bases and the J segment 1 base; nucleotides outside the gene matches: 5. This CDR3 comprises 17 residues. CDR3 in DNA: TGCGCCAGCAGCTTACTAGCGGGAGGAAAGGGCACAGATACGCAGTATTTT. Its translation: CASSLLAGGKGTDTQYF.

V and J are TRBV6-5 and TRBJ1-1, with unresolved D. The V end was cut by 2 bases, the J end by 2 bases, with 6 bases between. The CDR3 totals 13 residues. Germline V gene sequence: CDR1 MNHEY, CDR2 SVGAGI. The CDR3 DNA reads as TGTGCCAGCAGTTACGACGGTAACACTGAAGCTTTCTTT. Its protein product is CASSYDGNTEAFF.

This clonotype was seen only a few times. This CDR3 reads CSAPTRAQETQYF. The CDR3 DNA follows: TGCAGTGCCCCAACTAGGGCACAAGAGACCCAGTACTTC. The chain uses TRBV20-1 and TRBJ2-5; D perhaps matches TRBD2 (5 bases). Germline CDR1 and CDR2: DFQATT and SNEGSKA (reference sequence). The CDR3 length is 13 residues. V was trimmed by 6 bases and J by 2 bases, leaving 13 bases between them.

The chain links TRBV20-1 to TRBJ1-2; no firm D call. The V gene lost 3 bases and the J gene lost 4 bases, with 12 bases spanning the gap. CDR3 length: 13 amino acids. CDR1 and CDR2 from the germline V gene are DFQATT and SNEGSKA (reference sequence). Here the CDR3 reads CSASQDVGYGYTF. Written as DNA, the CDR3 is TGCAGTGCTAGCCAGGACGTAGGCTATGGCTACACCTTC.

V usage is TRBV20-1 and J usage is TRBJ2-2; TRBD1 aligns across 9 bases. The CDR3 runs 15 residues. V shed 6 bases and J 5 bases; nucleotides not matched to a gene: 10. CDR1 DFQATT and CDR2 SNEGSKA come from the germline V gene (reference sequence). The CDR3 nucleotides read TGCAGTGCCACGGACAGGGGTTTTGGGACCGGGGAGCTGTTTTTT. Translated: CSATDRGFGTGELFF.